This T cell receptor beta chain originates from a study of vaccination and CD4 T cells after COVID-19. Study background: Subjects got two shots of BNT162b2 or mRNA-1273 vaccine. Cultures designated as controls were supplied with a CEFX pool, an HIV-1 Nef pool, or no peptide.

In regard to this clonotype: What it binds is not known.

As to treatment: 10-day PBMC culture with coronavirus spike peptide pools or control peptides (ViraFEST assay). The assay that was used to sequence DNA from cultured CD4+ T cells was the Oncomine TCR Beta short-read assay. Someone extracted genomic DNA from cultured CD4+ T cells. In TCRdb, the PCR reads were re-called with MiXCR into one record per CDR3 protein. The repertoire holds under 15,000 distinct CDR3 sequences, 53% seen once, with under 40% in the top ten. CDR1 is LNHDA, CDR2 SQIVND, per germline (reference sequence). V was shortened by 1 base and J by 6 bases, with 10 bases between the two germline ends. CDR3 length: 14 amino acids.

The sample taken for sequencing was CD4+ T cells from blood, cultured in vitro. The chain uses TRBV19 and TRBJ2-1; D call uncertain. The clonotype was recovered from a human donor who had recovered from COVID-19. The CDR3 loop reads CASSIGGRSNEQFF. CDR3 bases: TGTGCCAGTAGTATAGGCGGACGGTCCAATGAGCAGTTCTTC. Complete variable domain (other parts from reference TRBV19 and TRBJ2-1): DGGITQSPKYLFRKEGQNVTLSCEQNLNHDAMYWYRQDPGQGLRLIYYSQIVNDFQKGDIAEGYSVSREKKESFPLTVTSAQKNPTAFYLCASSIGGRSNEQFFGPGTRLTVL.